This T cell receptor beta chain was sequenced for a study of T-cell memory formation after mild COVID-19 (TCRdb year 2021). Background for the entire study: Most TCR sequence clusters were specific to one of the two donors. Longitudinal TCRalpha and TCRbeta repertoire sequencing tracked T-cell clones expanding and contracting after mild COVID-19 in a couple of donors. Two young, previously healthy adult volunteers made up the cohort, one male and one female. Study-wide findings and limitations: Contracting CD4+ clones were located mainly in the CM and EM memory subsets, whereas CD8+ clones were found to be enriched in EMRA. The study included only a couple of mild cases, and larger cohorts that include severe cases with pre-infection samples were judged to be necessary. Clones that contracted from day 15 to 85 showed balanced CD4/CD8 phenotypes, whereas a second wave of clones that expanded from day 15 to 37 leaned towards CD4+. The detection of some responding clones in pre-infection memory suggests that pre-existing cross-reactive memory T cells joined the SARS-CoV-2 response. SARS-CoV-2 specificity was not confirmed for the second-wave clones peaking on day 37.

The run used an Illumina NovaSeq 6000. TCRalpha and TCRbeta cDNA libraries were constructed by 5'RACE with constant-segment primers, with sample barcodes and unique molecular identifiers being introduced. RNA was extracted from every sample with Trizol reagent. The libraries were amplified in two PCR steps, and the second step added a second sample barcode and Illumina TruSeq adapters. Libraries were sequenced on an Illumina NovaSeq with 2 x 150 bp paired-end reads. The authors' analysis ran thus. The reads were demultiplexed and collapsed into UMI-guided consensus sequences using migec v1.2.7. Using mixcr v2.1.11, UMI consensuses were aligned to TRA and TRB V and J templates and then assembled into clonotypes. Expanded or contracted clonotypes were those called significant by both edgeR and NoisET, with noise models trained on biological replicates. For edgeR calls, the thresholds were a false discovery rate-adjusted p below 0.01 and a log2 fold-change of 1. PCA with hierarchical clustering of max-normalized trajectories of the 1000 most abundant clonotypes was used as exploratory dynamics analysis. Separately sequenced CD4+ and CD8+ repertoires were used to assign the CD4 or CD8 phenotype of responding clones. The public reads were reanalyzed by TCRdb: fastp trimming at Q25, MiXCR alignment, in-frame beta chains only. Merged by CDR3 protein, the rows form single entries marked with the most common genes and DNA. None of the V and J calls come from the authors' own analysis; TCRdb made them. For this sample the table gives hundreds of thousands of distinct CDR3 sequences, of which 18% were detected only once. Approximately 12% of the sample comes from the top ten.

CDR3 length: 13 amino acids, cysteine to phenylalanine. Of the read, only the CDR3 DNA is kept; its 39 bases are in frame from base 1. CDR1 and CDR2 are read off the germline V gene (reference sequence) as DFQATT and SNEGSKA. Trimming costs V 3 bases and J 6 bases, and their ends lie 13 bases apart. Note on this clonotype: This receptor's antigen is unknown. No qualities accompany the bases; no much larger clone lies one base away.

PBMCs were isolated by Ficoll-Paque density gradient centrifugation. Here the chain combines TRBV20-1 and TRBJ2-3; TRBD2 might be the D gene, on 5 matching bases. This sequence was found in an adult woman who had mild COVID-19 (a few samples of this study predate the infection). The sample titles of this study are shuffled in the database, so cell type and time point are left out; the donor was told from shared clones. What was sequenced was PBMCs or a T cell subset sorted from them (not recorded which). The CDR3 corresponds to CSASSTRFDTQYF. The DNA reads TGCAGTGCTAGCAGCACTAGATTTGATACGCAGTATTTT.